The 17 T cell receptor beta chains reported below all come from one sample, sequenced in a study of T cells in Graves' hyperthyroidism and ophthalmopathy. TCR beta CDR3 sequences were amplified from RNA transcripts. When the TCR CDR3 underwent first-round RT-PCR, the HTBI primer set was used. A single record per CDR3 protein comes from TCRdb applying MiXCR to the multiplex PCR reads. The repertoire has approximately 700,000 distinct CDR3 sequences, roughly 46% of them found once; the top ten carry less than 8.5%. Sequenced input: peripheral blood or thyroid tissue (not recorded which). The receptors were gathered from an adult man with Graves' disease, either hyperthyroidism or ophthalmopathy (not recorded which).

The V call is TRBV2, the J call TRBJ1-2; no clear D. CDR1 is SNHLY, CDR2 FYNNEI, per germline. The CDR3 loop spans 16 amino acids. V was shortened by 1 base and J by 7 bases, with 19 bases between the two germline ends. Written as DNA, the CDR3 is TGTGCCAGCAGTGAAGATGGTATTAGGGAGCGGCGTGGCTACACCTTC. Encoded protein: CASSEDGIRERRGYTF.

There are many counts of this clonotype. As DNA, the CDR3 is TGTGCCACCAGTCCGGGCAGGGGAGCCAATCAGCCCCAGCATTTT. This sequence encodes CATSPGRGANQPQHF. This chain joins TRBV24-1 and TRBJ1-5; D is perhaps TRBD1 (6 bases). Germline-derived CDR1 and CDR2 are KGHDR and SFDVKD. V was clipped by 6 bases and J by 3 bases, with 14 bases between them. The CDR3 is 15 amino acids.

This clonotype appeared many times. The J gene is TRBJ1-2, the V gene TRBV24-1; 7 bases agree with TRBD1. Germline V gene sequence: CDR1 KGHDR, CDR2 SFDVKD. J was trimmed by 8 bases and V by 5 bases; bases with no gene match: 7. The CDR3 runs 13 residues. This CDR3 reads CATSVTGDDGYTF. For the CDR3, the DNA is TGTGCCACCAGTGTCACAGGGGATGACGGCTACACCTTC.

This clonotype has a handful of counts. The chain couples TRBV19 to TRBJ1-1; 9 bases match TRBD1. This CDR3 region has 14 residues. Germline V gives CDR1 LNHDA, CDR2 SQIVND (reference sequence). The CDR3 loop is CATGWTGVGTEAFF. The CDR3 DNA follows: TGTGCTACAGGATGGACAGGGGTCGGCACTGAAGCTTTCTTT.

This clonotype occurred many times. The chain recombines TRBV29-1 with TRBJ2-5, with D perhaps TRBD2 (5 bases). Germline V gives CDR1 SQVTM, CDR2 ANQGSEA. V was cut by 4 bases and J by 5 bases, with 11 bases left in between. The CDR3 runs to 12 residues. The CDR3 region is CSVGWGVETQYF. CDR3 DNA sequence: TGCAGCGTTGGGTGGGGAGTGGAGACCCAGTACTTC.

Only a few counts were recorded for this clonotype. The rearrangement joins TRBV7-8 to TRBJ2-5; 11 bases line up with TRBD2. The CDR3 has 18 residues. Germline V gene lookup returns CDR1 SGHVS and CDR2 FQNEAQ. V lost 0 bases to trimming and J lost 5 bases; unmatched junction nucleotides: 11. The chain's CDR3 is CASSLAGLAGSTGETQYF. The CDR3 bases are TGTGCCAGCAGCTTAGCAGGACTAGCGGGTTCCACAGGGGAGACCCAGTACTTC.

This clonotype was recorded many times. The chain joins TRBV29-1 to TRBJ2-5; TRBD2 aligns across 10 bases. Trimming removed 6 bases from V and 5 bases from J; junction bases left unmatched: 9. CDR1 is SQVTM, CDR2 ANQGSEA, per germline. The CDR3 totals 14 residues. The DNA of the CDR3 is TGCAGCGTAGACCCTAGCGGGAGTAGGGAGACCCAGTACTTC. Translated: CSVDPSGSRETQYF. The variable domain in full, completed from reference TRBV29-1 and TRBJ2-5, reads SAVISQKPSRDICQRGTSLTIQCQVDSQVTMMFWYRQQPGQSLTLIATANQGSEATYESGFVIDKFPISRPNLTFSTLTVSNMSPEDSSIYLCSVDPSGSRETQYFGPGTRLLVL.

This chain joins TRBV19 and TRBJ1-5, with D unclear. The CDR3 sequence is 17 residues long. CDR1 is LNHDA, CDR2 SQIVND, per germline (reference sequence). Trimming pared 0 bases from V and 5 bases from J, leaving 17 bases between. Here the CDR3 reads CASSIDRRGKLYQPQHF. The CDR3 DNA sequence: TGTGCCAGTAGTATAGATCGTCGGGGTAAATTATATCAGCCCCAGCATTTT.

This clonotype has more than one count but fewer than ten. CDR3 sequence: CASSLGRGHPEAFF. The CDR3 nucleotides are TGCGCCAGCAGCTTGGGCAGGGGACACCCTGAAGCTTTCTTT. V is TRBV5-1 and J is TRBJ1-1; tentatively, D is TRBD1 (6 bases). Trimming took 0 bases from V and 6 from J, leaving 12 bases between them. The CDR3 has 14 amino acids. Germline V gene lookup returns CDR1 SGHRS and CDR2 YFSETQ.

The gene calls are TRBV9 and TRBJ1-5; no clear D gene. The V gene's germline CDR1 is SGDLS and CDR2 YYNGEE. The CDR3 has 12 residues. With 0 bases removed from V and 6 bases from J, the gap between germline ends came to 4 bases. CDR3 nucleotide sequence: TGTGCCAGCAGCGTAGGGGCTCAGCCCCAGCATTTT. It encodes CASSVGAQPQHF. Full variable domain (outside the CDR3, taken from reference TRBV9 and TRBJ1-5): DSGVTQTPKHLITATGQRVTLRCSPRSGDLSVYWYQQSLDQGLQFLIQYYNGEERAKGNILERFSAQQFPDLHSELNLSSLELGDSALYFCASSVGAQPQHFGDGTRLSIL.

This chain joins TRBV24-1 and TRBJ1-2; D ambiguous. The germline gives CDR1 KGHDR, CDR2 SFDVKD. There are 14 residues in the CDR3. V gave up 7 bases and J gave up 2 bases, with 13 bases separating them. The CDR3 DNA is TGTGCCACCAGCAGCTTAGTGGACAACTATGGCTACACCTTC. The encoded protein is CATSSLVDNYGYTF.

This chain uses TRBV2 with TRBJ1-5, with 10 nucleotides matching TRBD1. This CDR3 has 16 residues. From germline, CDR1 is SNHLY and CDR2 FYNNEI. J was trimmed by 4 bases and V by 2 bases; bases with no gene match: 5. The DNA of the CDR3 is TGTGCCAGCAGTGAAACCGGACAGGGGGGTAATCAGCCCCAGCATTTT. This sequence encodes CASSETGQGGNQPQHF.

The gene calls are TRBV20-1 and TRBJ1-2; 7 nucleotides align to TRBD1. This CDR3 is 17 amino acids long. In germline, CDR1 is DFQATT, CDR2 SNEGSKA (reference sequence). V lost 4 bases, J lost 4 bases, and 18 bases stayed unmatched. The CDR3 DNA sequence: TGCAGTGCTACTCCCCCCCTCGGGGACAGAGGCCCCTATGGCTACACCTTC. Translated: CSATPPLGDRGPYGYTF.

This clonotype was detected ten times or more. This sequence joins TRBV2 and TRBJ2-5, with D possibly called TRBD1 or TRBD2 (5 bases each). This CDR3 spans 14 amino acids. Deletions cut 4 bases from V and 7 bases from J, with 16 bases between. Germline CDR1 and CDR2: SNHLY and FYNNEI. Written as DNA, the CDR3 is TGTGCCAGCAGTGTCGATTCAGGGCGGGCGACCCAGTACTTC. Its translation: CASSVDSGRATQYF. Full variable domain (remainder filled in from reference TRBV2 and TRBJ2-5): EPEVTQTPSHQVTQMGQEVILRCVPISNHLYFYWYRQILGQKVEFLVSFYNNEISEKSEIFDDQFSVERPDGSNFTLKIRSTKLEDSAMYFCASSVDSGRATQYFGPGTRLLVL.

The genes are TRBV29-1 and TRBJ1-1; D may be TRBD1 (5 bases). The CDR3 has 12 amino acids. The germline V gene encodes CDR1 SQVTM and CDR2 ANQGSEA. Trimming shortened V by 5 bases and J by 5 bases, and 12 bases separated the two germline ends. The CDR3 spells CSVQQAETEAFF. The CDR3 nucleotides read TGCAGCGTTCAACAGGCTGAGACTGAAGCTTTCTTT.

This clonotype was counted at least ten times. The chain couples TRBV5-6 to TRBJ1-6; D is unclear. V lost 0 bases to trimming and J lost 9 bases, with 4 bases between them. CDR3 length equals 12 residues. Germline V lookup: CDR1 SGHDT, CDR2 YYEEEE. The CDR3 reads CASSLASSPLHF. The CDR3 DNA is TGTGCCAGCAGCTTGGCCTCTTCACCCCTCCACTTT.

The chain employs TRBV7-9 and TRBJ1-2; 9 bases map to TRBD1. This CDR3 is 14 amino acids long. Germline V gene sequence: CDR1 SEHNR, CDR2 FQNEAQ (reference sequence). The junction had 6 bases not matched to a gene; V was cut back by 6 bases and J by 4 bases. The CDR3 loop is CASRTGTGFYGYTF. The CDR3 DNA reads TGTGCCAGCAGGACCGGGACAGGGTTCTATGGCTACACCTTC.